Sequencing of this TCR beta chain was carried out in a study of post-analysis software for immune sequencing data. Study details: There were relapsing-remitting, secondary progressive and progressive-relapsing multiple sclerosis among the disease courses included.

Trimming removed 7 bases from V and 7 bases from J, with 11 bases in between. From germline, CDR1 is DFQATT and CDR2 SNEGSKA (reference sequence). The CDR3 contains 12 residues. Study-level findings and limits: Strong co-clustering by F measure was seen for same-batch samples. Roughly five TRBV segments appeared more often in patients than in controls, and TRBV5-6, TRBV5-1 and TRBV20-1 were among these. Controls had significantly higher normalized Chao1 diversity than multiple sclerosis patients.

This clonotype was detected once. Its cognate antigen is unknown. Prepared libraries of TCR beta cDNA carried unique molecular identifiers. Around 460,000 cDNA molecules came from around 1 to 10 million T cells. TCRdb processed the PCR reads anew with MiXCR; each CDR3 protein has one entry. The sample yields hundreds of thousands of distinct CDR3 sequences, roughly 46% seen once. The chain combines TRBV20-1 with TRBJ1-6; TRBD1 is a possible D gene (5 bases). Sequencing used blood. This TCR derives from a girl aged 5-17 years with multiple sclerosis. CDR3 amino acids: CSDRQGNSPLHF. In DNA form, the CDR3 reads TGCAGTGATCGGCAGGGAAATTCACCCCTCCACTTT.